Following are 17 T cell receptor beta chains from one sample sequenced in a study of prognosis after radiotherapy for stage I lung cancer. Two-round multiplex PCR amplified TCR beta CDR3 from genomic DNA. During first-round PCR, primers specific to each TRBV and TRBJ gene were used. TCRdb re-called the multiplex PCR reads with MiXCR, one entry per CDR3 protein. The table has about 12,000 distinct CDR3 sequences, nearly 55% seen once; the top ten hold 20% to 25%. The starting material was PBMCs, obtained before or after stereotactic body radiation therapy (not recorded which). Source of these receptors: a donor over 45 with non-small cell lung cancer.

This clonotype is termed medium-sized. The chain combines TRBV7-6 with TRBJ2-7; possibly TRBD1 for D (6 bases). The V gene's germline CDR1 is SGHVS and CDR2 FNYEAQ. Trimming took 4 bases from V and 6 from J, leaving 16 bases between them. CDR3 length: 14 residues. CDR3 coding DNA: TGTGCCAGCAGCTCCGCAGGGGCCCGTCGCGAGCAGTACTTC. Protein: CASSSAGARREQYF.

This clonotype is classed as medium-sized. This chain joins TRBV3-1 and TRBJ1-2, with 8 positions matching TRBD1. This CDR3 comprises 14 residues. V gave up 1 base and J gave up 5 bases; unmatched junction bases: 3. Germline-derived CDR1 and CDR2 are LGHDT and YNNKEL (reference sequence). The CDR3 protein is CASSQGQGRYGYTF. The CDR3 DNA reads as TGTGCCAGCAGCCAAGGACAGGGGAGGTATGGCTACACCTTC.

V usage is TRBV7-9 and J usage is TRBJ2-3; TRBD2 agrees at 14 bases. V shed 3 bases and J 6 bases; nucleotides not matched to a gene: 8. CDR1 is SEHNR and CDR2 is FQNEAQ in the germline V gene (reference sequence). The CDR3 consists of 17 residues. CDR3: CASSLGTSGSLGDTQYF. The CDR3 DNA follows: TGTGCCAGCAGCTTGGGGACTAGCGGGAGTTTGGGGGATACGCAGTATTTT.

This clonotype appeared once. With only one base between it and a far larger clone, this is likely a read error. The genes are TRBV6-5 and TRBJ2-2; TRBD1 or TRBD2 may be the D gene (5 bases each). Germline V gives CDR1 MNHEY, CDR2 SVGAGI. This CDR3 is 17 amino acids long. CDR3 residues: CSSSVPNRGVDTGELFF. For the CDR3, the DNA is TGTTCCAGCAGTGTCCCCAACCGAGGGGTGGACACCGGGGAGCTGTTTTTT.

This clonotype is termed medium-sized. This chain joins TRBV6-1 and TRBJ2-3; TRBD2 aligns across 13 bases. This CDR3 region has 14 residues. Trimming took 10 bases from V and 7 from J; bases not matched to a gene: 8. The germline CDR1 and CDR2 sequences are MNHNS and SASEGT. The DNA of the CDR3 is TGTGCCACCCAACCGGGACTAGCGGGAAATACGCAGTATTTT. This gives the protein CATQPGLAGNTQYF.

V gene TRBV6-1 combines with J gene TRBJ2-1, with 10 bases that match TRBD1. With V trimmed by 3 bases and J by 11 bases, 16 bases remained unmatched. Germline CDR1 MNHNS, CDR2 SASEGT. The CDR3 length is 17 residues. The CDR3 region is CASSEEDGDRGGIKQFF. CDR3 in DNA: TGTGCCAGCAGTGAGGAGGATGGGGACAGGGGAGGAATAAAGCAGTTCTTC.

This clonotype was counted between two and nine times. This may arise from a read error, as a much more abundant clone is one base away. The CDR3 does not end in the conserved phenylalanine or tryptophan, so this is likely a read error. The rearrangement uses TRBV6-2 or TRBV6-3 and TRBJ2-5; no clear D gene. The CDR3 spans 13 residues. Between the trimmed V and J ends, which lost 1 base and 7 bases, there was a span of 10 bases. Germline values: CDR1 MNHEY, CDR2 SVGEGT. The CDR3 DNA is TGTGCCAGCAGTTACTTGGAATTCGGGACCCAGTACTTA. Its protein product is CASSYLEFGTQYL.

This clonotype was seen ten or more times. J is TRBJ2-7 and V is TRBV4-2; the D gene is possibly TRBD1 (6 bases). The CDR3 covers 14 residues. Trimming took off 2 bases at V and 3 bases at J, with 11 bases between the two ends. Germline-derived CDR1 and CDR2 are LGHNA and YNFKEQ. In DNA, the CDR3 is TGTGCCAGCAGCCAATCGGAGACAGGCTACGAGCAGTACTTC. Amino acid sequence: CASSQSETGYEQYF.

The chain couples TRBV2 to TRBJ1-3, with 9 positions matching TRBD1. Trimming removed 3 bases from V and 3 bases from J; junction bases left unmatched: 3. The CDR3 contains 15 residues. The germline V gene has CDR1 SNHLY and CDR2 FYNNEI. CDR3: CASSDGTGIGNTIYF. The CDR3 coding sequence is TGTGCCAGCAGTGATGGGACAGGGATTGGAAACACCATATATTTT. The full variable domain, in which reference TRBV2 and TRBJ1-3 provide the parts outside the CDR3, is EPEVTQTPSHQVTQMGQEVILRCVPISNHLYFYWYRQILGQKVEFLVSFYNNEISEKSEIFDDQFSVERPDGSNFTLKIRSTKLEDSAMYFCASSDGTGIGNTIYFGEGSWLTVV.

The chain couples TRBV12-3 or TRBV12-4 to TRBJ2-7; D is ambiguous. The CDR3 contains 14 residues. V was pared by 1 base and J by 6 bases, with 13 bases between. CDR3 in DNA: TGTGCCAGCAGTTTAGGAGTACCGTCCGGCGAGCAGTACTTC. Protein sequence: CASSLGVPSGEQYF.

This chain uses TRBV28 with TRBJ1-2, with 11 bases identical to TRBD1. This CDR3 spans 13 amino acids. Germline V gene lookup returns CDR1 MDHEN and CDR2 SYDVKM. V was pared by 8 bases and J by 4 bases, with 3 bases of the junction left unmatched. CDR3 in amino acids: CASRTGGSYGYTF. In nucleotides, the CDR3 is TGTGCCAGCCGGACAGGGGGCAGCTATGGCTACACCTTC.

The V call is TRBV6-2 or TRBV6-3, the J call TRBJ2-2; 12 bases agree with TRBD2. The germline V gene encodes CDR1 MNHEY and CDR2 SVGEGT. The CDR3 is made up of 17 amino acids. V lost 6 bases to trimming and J lost 9 bases; unmatched junction nucleotides: 14. CDR3 region: CASRKGLAGRNIWELFF. CDR3 DNA: TGTGCCAGCAGAAAGGGACTAGCGGGCAGAAACATCTGGGAGCTGTTTTTT.

This clonotype was detected many times. The chain carries TRBV6-1 and TRBJ1-1; D is uncertain. V lost 7 bases, J lost 2 bases, and 14 bases lay in between. Germline V lookup: CDR1 MNHNS, CDR2 SASEGT. The length of the CDR3 is 14 residues. The chain's CDR3 is CASTWAVPNTEAFF. CDR3 nucleotide sequence: TGTGCCAGCACCTGGGCCGTCCCCAACACTGAAGCTTTCTTT.

This clonotype was recorded many times. The chain has TRBV7-6 and TRBJ2-3, with TRBD2 identical over 8 bases. The CDR3 is 14 amino acids. The germline V gene has CDR1 SGHVS and CDR2 FNYEAQ. The ends lost 3 bases at V and 4 bases at J; junction bases unmatched: 3. The CDR3 loop is CASSLSGSADTQYF. As DNA, the CDR3 is TGTGCCAGCAGCTTGAGCGGGAGTGCAGATACGCAGTATTTT.

A note on this clonotype: Sequence at one end of the junction differs from germline and may be a read error. The chain links TRBV28 to TRBJ1-5, with 7 positions matching TRBD1. This CDR3 spans 17 amino acids. Looked up from germline, CDR1 is MDHEN and CDR2 is SYDVKM. The CDR3 sequence is CASILFSYRGLGQPQHF. The CDR3 DNA reads as TGTGCCAGCATTTTATTCTCGTACAGGGGTTTGGGTCAGCCCCAGCATTTT. The full variable domain, in which reference TRBV28 and TRBJ1-5 provide the parts outside the CDR3, is DVKVTQSSRYLVKRTGEKVFLECVQDMDHENMFWYRQDPGLGLRLIYFSYDVKMKEKGDIPEGYSVSREKKERFSLILESASTNQTSMYLCASILFSYRGLGQPQHFGDGTRLSIL.

The chain has TRBV4-1 and TRBJ1-5, with D maybe TRBD1 (6 bases). The germline V and J ends were trimmed by 8 bases and 3 bases, with 14 bases remaining between them. The CDR3 has 14 residues. Germline CDR1 reads MGHRA; CDR2 reads YSYEKL. CDR3 DNA sequence: TGCGCCAGCCCCGGAAGGGGGTTCAATCAGCCCCAGCATTTT. Translated, it gives CASPGRGFNQPQHF.

By share, this clonotype counts as medium-sized. This chain connects TRBV27 to TRBJ2-1; D is perhaps TRBD2 (7 bases). This CDR3 is built from 14 residues. Germline CDR1 is MNHEY and CDR2 is SMNVEV (reference sequence). Trimming took 7 bases from V and 6 from J, leaving 16 bases between them. CDR3 sequence reads: CASTRGGGSNEQFF. The CDR3, as DNA: TGTGCCAGCACCAGAGGGGGGGGTTCCAATGAGCAGTTCTTC.